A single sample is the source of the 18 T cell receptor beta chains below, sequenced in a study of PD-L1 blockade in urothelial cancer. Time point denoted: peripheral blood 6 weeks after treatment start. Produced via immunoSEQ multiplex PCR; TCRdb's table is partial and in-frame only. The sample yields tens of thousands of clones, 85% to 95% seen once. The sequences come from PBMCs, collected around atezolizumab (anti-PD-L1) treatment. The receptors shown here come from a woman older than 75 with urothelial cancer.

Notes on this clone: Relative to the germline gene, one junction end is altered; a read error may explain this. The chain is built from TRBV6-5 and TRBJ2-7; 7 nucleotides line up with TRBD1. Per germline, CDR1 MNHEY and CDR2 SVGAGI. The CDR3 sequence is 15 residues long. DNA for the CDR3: TGTGCCAGCAGTTACTCTTATCGTTCGGGGACAGACTTGAACTTC. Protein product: CASSYSYRSGTDLNF.

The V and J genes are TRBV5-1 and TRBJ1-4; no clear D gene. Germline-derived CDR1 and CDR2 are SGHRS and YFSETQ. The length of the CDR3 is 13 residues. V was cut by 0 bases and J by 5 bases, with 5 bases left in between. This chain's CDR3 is CASSLGVNEKLFF. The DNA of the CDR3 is TGCGCCAGCAGCTTGGGAGTGAATGAAAAACTGTTTTTT.

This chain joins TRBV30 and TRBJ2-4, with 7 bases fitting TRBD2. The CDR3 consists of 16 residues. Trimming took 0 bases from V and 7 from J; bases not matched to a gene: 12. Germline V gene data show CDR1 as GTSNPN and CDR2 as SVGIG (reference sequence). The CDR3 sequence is CAWSVAGTAGANIQYF. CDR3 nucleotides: TGTGCCTGGAGTGTGGCAGGGACGGCGGGAGCGAACATTCAGTACTTC.

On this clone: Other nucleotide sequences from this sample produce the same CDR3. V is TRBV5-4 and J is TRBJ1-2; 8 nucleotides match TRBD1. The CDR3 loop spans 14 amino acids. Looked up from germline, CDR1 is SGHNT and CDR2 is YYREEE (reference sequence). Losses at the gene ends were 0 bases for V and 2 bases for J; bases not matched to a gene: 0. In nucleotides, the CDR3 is TGTGCCAGCAGCTTGGACAGGGGGAACTATGGCTACACCTTC. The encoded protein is CASSLDRGNYGYTF. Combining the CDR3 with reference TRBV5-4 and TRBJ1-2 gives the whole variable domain ETGVTQSPTHLIKTRGQQVTLRCSSQSGHNTVSWYQQALGQGPQFIFQYYREEENGRGNFPPRFSGLQFPNYSSELNVNALELDDSALYLCASSLDRGNYGYTFGSGTRLTVV.

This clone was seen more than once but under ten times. The CDR3: CASSGGTGFGNTIYF. The CDR3 DNA is TGTGCCAGCAGCGGCGGGACAGGATTTGGAAACACCATATATTTT. The chain employs TRBV6-1 and TRBJ1-3; 8 nucleotides match TRBD1. The CDR3 runs 15 residues. V lost 6 bases and J lost 3; bases outside the gene matches: 7. Germline values: CDR1 MNHNS, CDR2 SASEGT.

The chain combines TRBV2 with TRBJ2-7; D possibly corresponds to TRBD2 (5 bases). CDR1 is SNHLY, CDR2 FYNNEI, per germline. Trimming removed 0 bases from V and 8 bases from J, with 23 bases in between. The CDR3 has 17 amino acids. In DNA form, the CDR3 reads TGTGCCAGCAGTGAAGCTAACGTGATGACTACCGGTACGAAGCAGTACTTC. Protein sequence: CASSEANVMTTGTKQYF.

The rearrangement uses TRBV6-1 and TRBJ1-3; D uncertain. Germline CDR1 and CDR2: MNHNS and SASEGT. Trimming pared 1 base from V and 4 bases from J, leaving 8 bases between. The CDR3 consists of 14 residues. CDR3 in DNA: TGTGCCAGCAGTGAAGAGGCAGGCGGAAACACCATATATTTT. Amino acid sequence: CASSEEAGGNTIYF.

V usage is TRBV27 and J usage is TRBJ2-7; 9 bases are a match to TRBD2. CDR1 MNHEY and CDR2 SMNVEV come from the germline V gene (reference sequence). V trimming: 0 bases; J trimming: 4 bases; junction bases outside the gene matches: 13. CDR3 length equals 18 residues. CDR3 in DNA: TGTGCCAGCAGTTTATCGCGGGCGGCGGGAGGGCCGGGGTACGAGCAGTACTTC. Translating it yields CASSLSRAAGGPGYEQYF.

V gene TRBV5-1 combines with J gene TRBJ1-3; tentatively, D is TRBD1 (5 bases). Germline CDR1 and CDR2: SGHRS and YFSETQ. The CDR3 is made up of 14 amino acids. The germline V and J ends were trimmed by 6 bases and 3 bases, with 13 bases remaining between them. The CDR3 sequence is CASMEGVDGNTIYF. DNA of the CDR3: TGCGCCAGCATGGAAGGGGTAGATGGAAACACCATATATTTT. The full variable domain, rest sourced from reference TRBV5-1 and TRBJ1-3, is KAGVTQTPRYLIKTRGQQVTLSCSPISGHRSVSWYQQTPGQGLQFLFEYFSETQRNKGNFPGRFSGRQFSNSRSEMNVSTLELGDSALYLCASMEGVDGNTIYFGEGSWLTVV.

The CDR3 sequence is CASSQDLLEIGGSSYNEQFF. In nucleotides, the CDR3 is TGTGCCAGCAGCCAAGACCTCCTTGAAATTGGCGGAAGCTCCTACAATGAGCAGTTCTTC. The rearrangement uses TRBV4-2 and TRBJ2-1, with D unclear. CDR1 LGHNA and CDR2 YNFKEQ come from the germline V gene. The CDR3 length is 20 residues. V gave up 0 bases and J gave up 0 bases, with 21 bases separating them.

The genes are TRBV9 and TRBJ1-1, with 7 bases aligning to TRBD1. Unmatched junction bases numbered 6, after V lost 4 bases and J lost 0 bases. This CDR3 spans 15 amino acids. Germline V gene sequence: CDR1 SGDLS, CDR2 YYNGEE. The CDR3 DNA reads TGTGCCAGCAGCCCTCGACAGGGTCTGAACACTGAAGCTTTCTTT. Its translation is CASSPRQGLNTEAFF.

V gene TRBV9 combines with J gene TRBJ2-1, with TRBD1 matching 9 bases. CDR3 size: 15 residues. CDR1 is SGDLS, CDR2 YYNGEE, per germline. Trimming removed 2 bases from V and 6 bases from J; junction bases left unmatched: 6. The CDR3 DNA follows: TGTGCCAGCAGCGTCCGGGACAGGGACGGCAATGAGCAGTTCTTC. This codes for CASSVRDRDGNEQFF.

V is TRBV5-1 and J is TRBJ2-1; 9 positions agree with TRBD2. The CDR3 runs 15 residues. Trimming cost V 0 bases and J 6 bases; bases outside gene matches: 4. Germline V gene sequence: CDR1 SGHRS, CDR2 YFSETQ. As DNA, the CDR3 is TGCGCCAGCAGCTTGGGCCCGACTAGCGGCAATGAGCAGTTCTTC. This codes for CASSLGPTSGNEQFF.

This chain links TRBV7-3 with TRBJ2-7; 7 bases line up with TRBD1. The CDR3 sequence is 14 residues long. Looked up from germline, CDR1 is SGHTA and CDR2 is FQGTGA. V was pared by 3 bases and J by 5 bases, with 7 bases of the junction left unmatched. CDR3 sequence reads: CASSLGRGYDEQYF. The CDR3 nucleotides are TGTGCCAGCAGCTTGGGCAGGGGGTACGACGAGCAGTACTTC.

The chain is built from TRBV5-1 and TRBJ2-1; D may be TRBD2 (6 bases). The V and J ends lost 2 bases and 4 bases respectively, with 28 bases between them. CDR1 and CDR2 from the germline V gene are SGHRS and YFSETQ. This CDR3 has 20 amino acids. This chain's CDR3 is CASSFVLRDSWAGTYNEQFF. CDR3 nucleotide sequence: TGCGCCAGCAGCTTTGTCCTTCGGGACTCTTGGGCCGGCACTTACAATGAGCAGTTCTTC.

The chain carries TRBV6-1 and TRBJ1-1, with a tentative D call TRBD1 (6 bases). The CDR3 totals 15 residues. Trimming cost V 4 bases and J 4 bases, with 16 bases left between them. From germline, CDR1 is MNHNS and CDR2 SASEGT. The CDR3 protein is CASSAKWGPATEAFF. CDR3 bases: TGTGCCAGCAGTGCTAAGTGGGGGCCCGCCACTGAAGCTTTCTTT.

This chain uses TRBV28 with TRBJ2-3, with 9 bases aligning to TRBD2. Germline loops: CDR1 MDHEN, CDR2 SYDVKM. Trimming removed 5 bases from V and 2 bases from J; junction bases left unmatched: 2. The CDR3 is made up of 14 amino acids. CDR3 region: CASSTSGFTDTQYF. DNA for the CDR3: TGTGCCAGCAGTACTAGCGGGTTCACAGATACGCAGTATTTT.

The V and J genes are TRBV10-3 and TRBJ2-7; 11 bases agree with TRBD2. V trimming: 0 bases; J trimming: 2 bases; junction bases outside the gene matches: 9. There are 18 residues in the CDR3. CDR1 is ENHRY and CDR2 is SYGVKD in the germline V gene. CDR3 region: CAISESGKTSGSTYEQYF. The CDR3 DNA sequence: TGTGCCATCAGTGAGTCGGGAAAAACTAGCGGGAGTACCTACGAGCAGTACTTC.